These 25 T cell receptor beta chains share one sample of origin, sequenced in a study of T cells in Graves' hyperthyroidism and ophthalmopathy. Amplified TCR beta CDR3 regions came from RNA transcripts. In the first-round RT-PCR of the TCR CDR3, the HTBI primer set was used. TCRdb itself ran the multiplex PCR reads through MiXCR, one entry per CDR3 protein. The data contain almost 600,000 distinct CDR3 sequences, more than 11% of them singletons. Sample: blood. The receptors shown here come from a young woman with Graves' hyperthyroidism that later progressed to Graves' ophthalmopathy.

This clonotype has at least ten counts. The J gene is TRBJ1-2, the V gene TRBV3-1; the D is unclear. The germline V gene has CDR1 LGHDT and CDR2 YNNKEL (reference sequence). This CDR3 region has 15 residues. V gave up 0 bases and J gave up 5 bases, with 13 bases separating them. The CDR3 region has the DNA TGTGCCAGCAGCCAAGATCTTGGAACAGCATATGGCTACACCTTC. Amino acid sequence: CASSQDLGTAYGYTF.

This clonotype was counted at least ten times. This chain joins TRBV6-2 or TRBV6-3 and TRBJ1-5, with D unclear. The germline V and J ends were trimmed by 7 bases and 0 bases, with 19 bases remaining between them. The CDR3 has 17 amino acids. Germline values: CDR1 MNHEY, CDR2 SVGEGT. The DNA of the CDR3 is TGTGCCAGCACAGTGGGATGGACGACTTATAGCAATCAGCCCCAGCATTTT. Its translation: CASTVGWTTYSNQPQHF.

Turning to this clonotype: Being one base from a much bigger clone, this may be a read error. The chain combines TRBV27 with TRBJ2-1, with 10 bases matching TRBD2. Germline V gene lookup returns CDR1 MNHEY and CDR2 SMNVEV (reference sequence). J gave up 7 bases and V 11 bases, and 14 bases lay outside the gene matches. The CDR3 contains 15 residues. CDR3 in DNA: TGTGCCGGCGGGCCCCTAGCGGGAGCCGTTAATGAGCAGTTCTTC. It yields the protein CAGGPLAGAVNEQFF.

The chain couples TRBV20-1 to TRBJ1-5, with 9 bases that match TRBD1. The V gene end was trimmed by 2 bases and the J gene end by 6 bases; junction bases not matched to a gene: 11. The CDR3 covers 16 residues. The V gene's germline CDR1 is DFQATT and CDR2 SNEGSKA (reference sequence). Here the CDR3 reads CSARNSGTGQVQPQHF. CDR3 in DNA: TGCAGTGCTAGAAATTCCGGGACAGGGCAGGTTCAGCCCCAGCATTTT.

This clonotype has at least ten counts. This chain uses TRBV9 with TRBJ2-7; D not resolved. The V end lost 1 base, the J end lost 6 bases, and 8 bases lay between the germline ends. Germline CDR1 is SGDLS and CDR2 is YYNGEE. The CDR3 loop spans 12 amino acids. The CDR3 loop is CASSVNEFEQYF. The CDR3 DNA reads TGTGCCAGCAGCGTAAATGAGTTCGAGCAGTACTTC. Full variable domain (remainder filled in from reference TRBV9 and TRBJ2-7): DSGVTQTPKHLITATGQRVTLRCSPRSGDLSVYWYQQSLDQGLQFLIQYYNGEERAKGNILERFSAQQFPDLHSELNLSSLELGDSALYFCASSVNEFEQYFGPGTRLTVT.

This clonotype was seen ten or more times. CDR3 bases: TGTGCCAGCAGTTACTCTAGGGGACAGGGGGTTCACTATGGCTACACCTTC. It specifies CASSYSRGQGVHYGYTF. This rearrangement joins TRBV6-5 to TRBJ1-2; 11 nucleotides line up with TRBD1. This CDR3 contains 17 residues. J gave up 3 bases and V 0 bases, and 6 bases lay outside the gene matches. The germline CDR1 and CDR2 sequences are MNHEY and SVGAGI.

Comments on this clonotype: A much more abundant neighbour one base away suggests this may be a read error. This chain uses TRBV12-3 or TRBV12-4 with TRBJ1-3; possibly TRBD1 for D (6 bases). The CDR3 has 17 amino acids. Trimming left V 4 bases short and J 0 bases short, with 16 bases between. In DNA form, the CDR3 reads TGTGCCAGCAGTTCAAACGGACAGCACGTCTCTGGAAACACCATATATTTT. Encoded protein: CASSSNGQHVSGNTIYF.

Many counts were recorded for this clonotype. The V gene is TRBV30, the J gene TRBJ2-3, with 15 bases that match TRBD2. In germline, CDR1 is GTSNPN, CDR2 SVGIG (reference sequence). V lost 2 bases, J lost 11 bases, and 5 bases stayed unmatched. The CDR3 length is 14 residues. CDR3 protein: CAWSPGLAGGEQYF. The CDR3 DNA is TGTGCCTGGAGTCCGGGACTAGCGGGAGGCGAGCAGTATTTT. Looking up the rest from reference TRBV30 and TRBJ2-3 gives the full variable domain: SQTIHQWPATLVQPVGSPLSLECTVEGTSNPNLYWYRQAAGRGLQLLFYSVGIGQISSEVPQNLSASRPQDRQFILSSKKLLLSDSGFYLCAWSPGLAGGEQYFGPGTRLTVL.

As for this clonotype: A much larger clone sits a single nucleotide away, making a read error possible. V gene TRBV7-9 combines with J gene TRBJ1-5; 11 nucleotides agree with TRBD1. The CDR3 is made up of 17 amino acids. Germline V lookup: CDR1 SEHNR, CDR2 FQNEAQ (reference sequence). The CDR3 spells CASSLGPGQGASQPHHF. The CDR3 DNA reads TGTGCCAGCAGCTTAGGCCCCGGACAGGGGGCTAGTCAGCCCCACCATTTT.

This clonotype was seen a handful of times. Mismatch with germline at one junction end may stem from a read error. The chain uses TRBV19 and TRBJ2-1; 8 bases align to TRBD2. CDR1 is LNHDA, CDR2 SQIVND, per germline (reference sequence). The CDR3 is 15 residues long. The DNA of the CDR3 is TGTGCCAGTAGTATAGGTAGCGGGGCGTACAAGGAGCAGTTCTTC. Its translation is CASSIGSGAYKEQFF.

About this clonotype itself: A much bigger clone sits one base away, suggesting this may be a read error. The J gene is TRBJ1-2, the V gene TRBV19; TRBD1 matches 7 bases. With V trimmed by 2 bases and J by 2 bases, 8 bases remained unmatched. The CDR3 totals 16 residues. CDR1 is LNHDA and CDR2 is SQIVND in the germline V gene (reference sequence). CDR3 sequence: CASSIQKGAGNYGYTF. CDR3 nucleotide sequence: TGTGCCAGTAGTATACAAAAGGGGGCAGGGAACTATGGCTACACCTTC. The full variable domain, completed using reference TRBV19 and TRBJ1-2, is DGGITQSPKYLFRKEGQNVTLSCEQNLNHDAMYWYRQDPGQGLRLIYYSQIVNDFQKGDIAEGYSVSREKKESFPLTVTSAQKNPTAFYLCASSIQKGAGNYGYTFGSGTRLTVV.

The chain links TRBV19 to TRBJ2-1; 12 positions match TRBD2. Germline V gene data show CDR1 as LNHDA and CDR2 as SQIVND (reference sequence). The CDR3 covers 17 residues. Germline trimming cut 1 base from V and 9 bases from J; bases unmatched to any gene: 10. The CDR3 coding sequence is TGTGCCAGTAGTATAGCTCTAGCGGGAGGGCCGCAGGGTGAGCAGTTCTTC. This sequence encodes CASSIALAGGPQGEQFF.

This clonotype was counted at least ten times. The chain links TRBV2 to TRBJ2-2, with D possibly matching TRBD1 (5 bases). The CDR3 is 16 amino acids. The V and J ends lost 6 bases and 2 bases respectively, with 16 bases between them. Germline CDR1 is SNHLY and CDR2 is FYNNEI. The CDR3 protein is CASRPWGRSNTGELFF. Written as DNA, the CDR3 is TGTGCCAGCAGACCCTGGGGCAGGTCTAACACCGGGGAGCTGTTTTTT.

This clonotype was recorded many times. J is TRBJ1-6 and V is TRBV7-9; D remains unclear. Trimming cost V 1 base and J 14 bases, with 12 bases left between them. Germline values: CDR1 SEHNR, CDR2 FQNEAQ (reference sequence). The CDR3 contains 13 residues. In DNA, the CDR3 is TGTGCCAGCAGCTTAGGAGAGGAGGGTGCCCTCCACTTT. Residues: CASSLGEEGALHF. The variable domain in full, completed from reference TRBV7-9 and TRBJ1-6, reads DTGVSQNPRHKITKRGQNVTFRCDPISEHNRLYWYRQTLGQGPEFLTYFQNEAQLEKSRLLSDRFSAERPKGSFSTLEIQRTEQGDSAMYLCASSLGEEGALHFGNGTRLTVT.

V and J are TRBV28 and TRBJ2-3; D is unresolved. Germline values: CDR1 MDHEN, CDR2 SYDVKM. The V gene lost 0 bases and the J gene lost 3 bases, with 13 bases spanning the gap. The CDR3 extends over 16 amino acids. CDR3 amino acids: CASSLWGQKRTDTQYF. In DNA, the CDR3 is TGTGCCAGCAGTTTATGGGGCCAGAAACGGACAGATACGCAGTATTTT.

This clonotype was counted many times. The chain is built from TRBV7-7 and TRBJ2-1; 8 nucleotides match TRBD2. Germline V gene data show CDR1 as SSHAT and CDR2 as FNYEAQ (reference sequence). This CDR3 is 13 amino acids long. The chain's CDR3 is CASSVGLGGEQFF. Here the CDR3 DNA reads TGTGCTAGCTCTGTGGGACTAGGGGGTGAGCAGTTCTTC.

This clonotype came up a few times. This chain joins TRBV28 and TRBJ2-3; TRBD2 is a possible D gene (6 bases). CDR3 length equals 12 residues. The V gene's germline CDR1 is MDHEN and CDR2 SYDVKM. Trimming cost V 2 bases and J 7 bases, with 7 bases left between them. CDR3 protein: CASSLGGNTQYF. In DNA form, the CDR3 reads TGTGCCAGCAGTTTAGGCGGGAATACGCAGTATTTT.

The sample holds a few counts of this clonotype. V usage is TRBV6-2 or TRBV6-3 and J usage is TRBJ2-2, with TRBD1 identical over 11 bases. J lost 4 bases, V lost 5 bases, and 6 bases had no gene match. The length of the CDR3 is 16 residues. CDR1 and CDR2 from the germline V gene are MNHEY and SVGEGT. CDR3 nucleotide sequence: TGTGCCAGCAGTGGCCTGGGACAGGGGGGCACCGGGGAGCTGTTTTTT. It codes for CASSGLGQGGTGELFF.

Ten or more counts support this clonotype. The chain uses TRBV10-3 and TRBJ2-2, with D unclear. The CDR3 sequence is 12 residues long. Trimming stripped 4 bases from V and 4 bases from J, with 4 bases between. Per germline, CDR1 ENHRY and CDR2 SYGVKD. The CDR3 DNA is TGTGCCATCAGTGGGGTCACCGGGGAGCTGTTTTTT. Amino acids: CAISGVTGELFF.

This clonotype was counted a few times. V and J are TRBV18 and TRBJ1-2; weak D call: TRBD1 (5 bases). The CDR3 runs to 14 residues. Germline V gene data show CDR1 as KGHSH and CDR2 as LQKENI. Trimming stripped 4 bases from V and 4 bases from J, with 13 bases between. CDR3 nucleotide sequence: TGTGCCAGCTCACTTACCCGGACATTCTATGGCTACACCTTC. Translating it yields CASSLTRTFYGYTF.

This clonotype was seen repeatedly, ten times or more. The gene calls are TRBV20-1 and TRBJ2-5, with TRBD2 as a possible D gene (5 bases). The CDR3 covers 12 residues. Germline-derived CDR1 and CDR2 are DFQATT and SNEGSKA (reference sequence). Trimming left V 1 base short and J 2 bases short, with 5 bases between. The CDR3 sequence is CSARAGQETQYF. CDR3 nucleotide sequence: TGCAGTGCTAGAGCGGGGCAAGAGACCCAGTACTTC.

This clonotype was picked up many times. This chain uses TRBV19 with TRBJ1-2; possibly TRBD1 for D (5 bases). The V gene lost 3 bases and the J gene lost 3 bases, with 20 bases spanning the gap. The CDR3 is made up of 17 amino acids. Looked up from germline, CDR1 is LNHDA and CDR2 is SQIVND (reference sequence). The CDR3 here is CASSITTAIGDDYGYTF. DNA of the CDR3: TGTGCCAGTAGTATTACGACAGCAATCGGTGATGACTATGGCTACACCTTC. Together with reference TRBV19 and TRBJ1-2, the CDR3 gives the full variable domain: DGGITQSPKYLFRKEGQNVTLSCEQNLNHDAMYWYRQDPGQGLRLIYYSQIVNDFQKGDIAEGYSVSREKKESFPLTVTSAQKNPTAFYLCASSITTAIGDDYGYTFGSGTRLTVV.

CDR3 region: CASSVNSYGYTF. CDR3 DNA sequence: TGTGCCAGCAGCGTAAACAGTTATGGCTACACCTTC. The gene calls are TRBV9 and TRBJ1-2; D is undetermined. The CDR3 spans 12 residues. The V end lost 1 base, the J end lost 5 bases, and 6 bases lay between the germline ends. Germline V gene sequence: CDR1 SGDLS, CDR2 YYNGEE.

This clonotype was recorded many times. The CDR3 loop is CASSFPSRGESYTF. The DNA for the CDR3 is TGTGCCAGCAGTTTCCCCTCCCGGGGCGAAAGCTACACCTTC. The chain has TRBV28 and TRBJ1-2, with TRBD1 as a possible D gene (5 bases). The V end lost 3 bases, the J end lost 9 bases, and 17 bases lay between the germline ends. There are 14 residues in the CDR3. CDR1 and CDR2 from the germline V gene are MDHEN and SYDVKM.

The table lists this clonotype with a few counts. The chain couples TRBV30 to TRBJ1-4, with 7 bases lining up with TRBD1. Germline CDR1 is GTSNPN and CDR2 is SVGIG (reference sequence). V shed 4 bases, J shed 6 bases, and the junction held 5 bases outside the gene matches. The length of the CDR3 is 13 residues. As DNA, the CDR3 is TGTGCCTGGACAGGGGGTTTGGATGAAAAACTGTTTTTT. Its translation is CAWTGGLDEKLFF.